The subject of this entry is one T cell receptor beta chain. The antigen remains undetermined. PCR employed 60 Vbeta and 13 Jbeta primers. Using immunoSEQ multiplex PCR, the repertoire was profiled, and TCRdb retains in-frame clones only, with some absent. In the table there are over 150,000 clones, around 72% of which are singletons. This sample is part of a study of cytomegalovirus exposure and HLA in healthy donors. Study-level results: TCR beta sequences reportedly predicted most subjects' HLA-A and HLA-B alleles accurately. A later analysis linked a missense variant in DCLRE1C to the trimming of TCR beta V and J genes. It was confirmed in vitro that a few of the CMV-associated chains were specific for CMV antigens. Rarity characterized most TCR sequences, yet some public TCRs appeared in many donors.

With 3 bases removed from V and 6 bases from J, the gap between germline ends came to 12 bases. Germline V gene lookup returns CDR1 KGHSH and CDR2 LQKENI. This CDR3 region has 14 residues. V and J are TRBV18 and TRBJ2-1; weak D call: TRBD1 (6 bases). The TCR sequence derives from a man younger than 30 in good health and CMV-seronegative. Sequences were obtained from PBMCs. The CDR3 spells CASSPQQGSNEQFF. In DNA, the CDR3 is TGTGCCAGCTCACCTCAACAGGGATCCAATGAGCAGTTCTTC.